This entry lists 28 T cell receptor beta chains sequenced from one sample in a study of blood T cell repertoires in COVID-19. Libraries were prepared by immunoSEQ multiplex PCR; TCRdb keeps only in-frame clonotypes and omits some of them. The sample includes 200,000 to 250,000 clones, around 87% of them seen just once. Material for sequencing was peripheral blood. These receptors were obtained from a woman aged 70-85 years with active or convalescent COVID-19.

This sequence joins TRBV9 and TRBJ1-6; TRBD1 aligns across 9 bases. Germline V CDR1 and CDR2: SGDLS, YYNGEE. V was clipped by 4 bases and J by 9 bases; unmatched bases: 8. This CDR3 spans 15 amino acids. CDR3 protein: CASSSTGTGSSPLHF. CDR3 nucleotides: TGTGCCAGCAGCTCGACCGGGACAGGGAGTTCACCCCTCCACTTT.

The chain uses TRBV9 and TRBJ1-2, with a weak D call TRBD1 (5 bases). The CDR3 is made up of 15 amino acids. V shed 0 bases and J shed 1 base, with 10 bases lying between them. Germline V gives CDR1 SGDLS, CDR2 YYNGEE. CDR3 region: CASSVASGDNYGYTF. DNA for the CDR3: TGTGCCAGCAGCGTAGCTTCGGGGGATAACTATGGCTACACCTTC.

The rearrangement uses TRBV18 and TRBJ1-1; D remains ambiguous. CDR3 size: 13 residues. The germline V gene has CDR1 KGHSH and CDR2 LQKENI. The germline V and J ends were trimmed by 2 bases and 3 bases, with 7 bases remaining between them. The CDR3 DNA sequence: TGTGCCAGCTCACCAGCCCGGGACACTGAAGCTTTCTTT. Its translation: CASSPARDTEAFF. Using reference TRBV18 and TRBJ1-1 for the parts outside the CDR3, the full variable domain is NAGVMQNPRHLVRRRGQEARLRCSPMKGHSHVYWYRQLPEEGLKFMVYLQKENIIDESGMPKERFSAEFPKEGPSILRIQQVVRGDSAAYFCASSPARDTEAFFGQGTRLTVV.

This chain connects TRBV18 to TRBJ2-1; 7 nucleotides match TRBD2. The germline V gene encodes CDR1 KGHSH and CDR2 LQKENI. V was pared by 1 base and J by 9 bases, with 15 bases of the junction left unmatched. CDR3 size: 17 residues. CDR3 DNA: TGTGCCAGCTCACCACGGCAGCGGGGCTTTGGGGATGGTGAGCAGTTCTTC. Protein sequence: CASSPRQRGFGDGEQFF.

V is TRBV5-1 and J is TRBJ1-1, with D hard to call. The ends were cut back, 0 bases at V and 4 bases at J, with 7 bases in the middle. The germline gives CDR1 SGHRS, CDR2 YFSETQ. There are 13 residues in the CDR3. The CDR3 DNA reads TGCGCCAGCAGCTTGGGATCGGGCACTGAAGCTTTCTTT. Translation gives CASSLGSGTEAFF. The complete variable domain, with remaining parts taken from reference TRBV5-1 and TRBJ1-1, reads KAGVTQTPRYLIKTRGQQVTLSCSPISGHRSVSWYQQTPGQGLQFLFEYFSETQRNKGNFPGRFSGRQFSNSRSEMNVSTLELGDSALYLCASSLGSGTEAFFGQGTRLTVV.

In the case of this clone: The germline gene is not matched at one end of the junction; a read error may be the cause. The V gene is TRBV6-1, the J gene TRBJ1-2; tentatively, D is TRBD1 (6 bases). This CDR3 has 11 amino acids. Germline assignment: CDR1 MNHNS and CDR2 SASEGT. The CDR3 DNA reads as TGTGCCAGCCGTGAGGGGGGAGGCTACACCTTC. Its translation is CASREGGGYTF.

CDR3: CSVGWMSGGYTF. DNA for the CDR3: TGCAGCGTTGGTTGGATGTCCGGGGGCTACACCTTC. This sequence joins TRBV29-1 and TRBJ1-2; the D is unclear. CDR3 length equals 12 residues. V gave up 4 bases and J gave up 8 bases, with 14 bases separating them. Germline V gene data show CDR1 as SQVTM and CDR2 as ANQGSEA.

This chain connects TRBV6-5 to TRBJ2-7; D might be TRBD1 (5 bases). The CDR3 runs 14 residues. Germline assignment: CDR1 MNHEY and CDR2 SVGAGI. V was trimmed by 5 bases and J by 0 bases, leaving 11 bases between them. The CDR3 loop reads CASSRGQSSYEQYF. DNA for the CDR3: TGTGCCAGCAGTAGGGGCCAGAGCTCCTACGAGCAGTACTTC.

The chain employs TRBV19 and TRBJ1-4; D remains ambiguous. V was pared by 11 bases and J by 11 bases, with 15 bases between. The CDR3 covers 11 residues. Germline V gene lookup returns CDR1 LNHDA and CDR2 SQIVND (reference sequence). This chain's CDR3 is CAAGAKPKLFF. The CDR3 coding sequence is TGTGCCGCGGGTGCCAAACCCAAACTGTTTTTT.

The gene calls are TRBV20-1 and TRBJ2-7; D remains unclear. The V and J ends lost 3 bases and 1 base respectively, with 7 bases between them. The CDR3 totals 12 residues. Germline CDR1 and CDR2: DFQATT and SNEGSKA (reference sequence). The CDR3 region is CSASARSYEQYF. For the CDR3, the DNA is TGCAGTGCTAGTGCCAGGTCCTACGAGCAGTACTTC.

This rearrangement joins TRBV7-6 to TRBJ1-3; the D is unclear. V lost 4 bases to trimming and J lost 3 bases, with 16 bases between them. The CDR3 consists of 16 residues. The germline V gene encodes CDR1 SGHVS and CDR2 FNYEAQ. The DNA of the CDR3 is TGTGCCAGCAGCTCCTTCACTCCGGAGGATGGAAACACCATATATTTT. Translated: CASSSFTPEDGNTIYF.

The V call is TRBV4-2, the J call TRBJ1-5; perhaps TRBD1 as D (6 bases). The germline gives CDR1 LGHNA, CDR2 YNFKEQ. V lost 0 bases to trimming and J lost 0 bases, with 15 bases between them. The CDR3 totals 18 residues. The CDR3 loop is CASSQDIAGVGSNQPQHF. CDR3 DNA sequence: TGTGCCAGCAGCCAAGATATTGCAGGGGTGGGTAGCAATCAGCCCCAGCATTTT.

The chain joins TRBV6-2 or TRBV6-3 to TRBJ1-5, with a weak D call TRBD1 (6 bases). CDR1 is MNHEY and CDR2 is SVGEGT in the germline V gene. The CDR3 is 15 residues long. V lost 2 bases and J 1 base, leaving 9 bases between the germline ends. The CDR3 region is CASSYAGQSNQPQHF. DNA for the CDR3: TGTGCCAGCAGTTACGCAGGACAGAGCAATCAGCCCCAGCATTTT.

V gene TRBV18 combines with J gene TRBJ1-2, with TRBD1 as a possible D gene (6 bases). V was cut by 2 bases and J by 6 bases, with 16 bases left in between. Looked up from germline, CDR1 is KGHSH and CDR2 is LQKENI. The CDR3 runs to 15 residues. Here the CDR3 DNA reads TGTGCCAGCTCACCAGATCAGGGGTGGGAGAATGGCTACACCTTC. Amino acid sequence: CASSPDQGWENGYTF.

The CDR3 spells CASSYWTGGYNEQFF. Written as DNA, the CDR3 is TGTGCCAGCAGTTACTGGACAGGGGGCTACAATGAGCAGTTCTTC. The chain recombines TRBV6-5 with TRBJ2-1; 10 bases map to TRBD1. The CDR3 runs 15 residues. J was trimmed by 3 bases and V by 1 base; bases with no gene match: 0. Per germline, CDR1 MNHEY and CDR2 SVGAGI.

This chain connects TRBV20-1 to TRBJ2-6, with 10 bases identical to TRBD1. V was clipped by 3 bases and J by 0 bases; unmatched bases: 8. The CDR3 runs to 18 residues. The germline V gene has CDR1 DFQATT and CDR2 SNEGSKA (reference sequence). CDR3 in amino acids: CSASPTGGKSSGANVLTF. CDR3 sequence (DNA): TGCAGTGCTAGTCCGACAGGGGGCAAGTCCTCTGGGGCCAACGTCCTGACTTTC.

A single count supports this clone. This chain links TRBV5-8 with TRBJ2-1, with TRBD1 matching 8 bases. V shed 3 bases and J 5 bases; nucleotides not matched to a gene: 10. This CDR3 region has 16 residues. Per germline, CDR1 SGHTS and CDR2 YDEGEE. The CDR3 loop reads CASSSGQGRPNNEQFF. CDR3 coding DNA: TGTGCCAGCAGCTCCGGACAGGGACGTCCCAACAATGAGCAGTTCTTC.

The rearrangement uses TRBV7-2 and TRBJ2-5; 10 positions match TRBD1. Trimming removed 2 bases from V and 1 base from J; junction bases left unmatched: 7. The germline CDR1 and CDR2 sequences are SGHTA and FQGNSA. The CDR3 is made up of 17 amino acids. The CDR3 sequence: CASSLTDRGVGQETQYF. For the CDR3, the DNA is TGTGCCAGCAGCTTAACGGACAGGGGGGTAGGCCAAGAGACCCAGTACTTC.

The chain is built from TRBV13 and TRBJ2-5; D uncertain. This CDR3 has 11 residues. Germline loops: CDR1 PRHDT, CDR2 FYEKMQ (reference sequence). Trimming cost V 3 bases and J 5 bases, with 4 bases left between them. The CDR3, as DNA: TGTGCCAGCAGCTTCAGGGAGACCCAGTACTTC. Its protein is CASSFRETQYF.

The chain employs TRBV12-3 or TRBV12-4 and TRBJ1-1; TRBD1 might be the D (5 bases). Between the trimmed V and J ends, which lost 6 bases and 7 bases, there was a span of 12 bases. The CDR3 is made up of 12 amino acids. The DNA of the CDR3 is TGTGCCAGCAGCCGGGGGACTTTTGAAGCTTTCTTT. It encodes CASSRGTFEAFF.

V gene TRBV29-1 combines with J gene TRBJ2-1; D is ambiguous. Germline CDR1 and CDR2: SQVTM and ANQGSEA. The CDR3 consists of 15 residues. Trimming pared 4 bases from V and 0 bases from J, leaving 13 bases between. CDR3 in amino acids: CSVVEPLSSYNEQFF. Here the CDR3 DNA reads TGCAGCGTTGTTGAGCCTTTGAGCTCCTACAATGAGCAGTTCTTC.

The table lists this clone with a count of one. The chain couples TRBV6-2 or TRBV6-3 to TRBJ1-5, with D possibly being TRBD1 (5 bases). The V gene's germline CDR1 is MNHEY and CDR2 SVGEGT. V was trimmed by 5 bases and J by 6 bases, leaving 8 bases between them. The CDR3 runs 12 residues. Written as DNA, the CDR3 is TGTGCCAGCAGTCCAGGGTTTCAGCCCCAGCATTTT. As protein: CASSPGFQPQHF.

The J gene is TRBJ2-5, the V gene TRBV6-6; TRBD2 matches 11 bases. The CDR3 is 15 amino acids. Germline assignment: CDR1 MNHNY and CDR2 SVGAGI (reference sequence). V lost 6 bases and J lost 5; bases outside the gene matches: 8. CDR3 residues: CASRSGTSGRETQYF. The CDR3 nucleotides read TGTGCCAGCAGATCCGGGACTAGCGGAAGGGAGACCCAGTACTTC.

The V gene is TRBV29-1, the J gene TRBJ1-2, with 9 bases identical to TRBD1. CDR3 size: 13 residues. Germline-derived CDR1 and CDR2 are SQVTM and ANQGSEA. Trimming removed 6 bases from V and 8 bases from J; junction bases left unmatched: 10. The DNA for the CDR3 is TGCAGCGTGAACACCGGGACAGGGTGGGGCTACACCTTC. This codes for CSVNTGTGWGYTF.

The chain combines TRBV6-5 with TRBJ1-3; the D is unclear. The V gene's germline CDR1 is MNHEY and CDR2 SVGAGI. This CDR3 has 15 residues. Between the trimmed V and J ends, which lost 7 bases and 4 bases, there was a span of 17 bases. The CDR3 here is CASTPGRGTGNTIYF. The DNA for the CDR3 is TGTGCCAGCACCCCCGGACGGGGAACGGGAAACACCATATATTTT.

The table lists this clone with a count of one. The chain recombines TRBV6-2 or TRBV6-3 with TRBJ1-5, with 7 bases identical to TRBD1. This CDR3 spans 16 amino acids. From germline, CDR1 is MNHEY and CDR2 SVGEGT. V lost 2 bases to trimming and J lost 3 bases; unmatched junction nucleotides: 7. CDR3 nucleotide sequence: TGTGCCAGCAGTTACAGGGGGCGGCCCTTCAATCAGCCCCAGCATTTT. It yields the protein CASSYRGRPFNQPQHF.

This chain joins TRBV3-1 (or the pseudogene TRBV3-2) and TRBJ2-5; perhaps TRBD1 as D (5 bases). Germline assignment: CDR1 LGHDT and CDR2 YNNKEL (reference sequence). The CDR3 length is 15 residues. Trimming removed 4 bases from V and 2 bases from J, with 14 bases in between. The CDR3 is CASSLPSAGQETQYF. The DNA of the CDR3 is TGTGCCAGCAGCCTTCCCTCGGCAGGGCAAGAGACCCAGTACTTC.

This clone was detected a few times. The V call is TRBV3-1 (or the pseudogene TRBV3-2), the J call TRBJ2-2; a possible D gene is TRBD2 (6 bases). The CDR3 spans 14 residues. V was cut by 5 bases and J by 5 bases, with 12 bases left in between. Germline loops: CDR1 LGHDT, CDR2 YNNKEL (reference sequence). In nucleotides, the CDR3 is TGTGCCAGCAGCGCAGGGAGGATGACCGGGGAGCTGTTTTTT. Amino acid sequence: CASSAGRMTGELFF.